This T cell receptor (beta chain) was identified during a study of blood T cell repertoires in COVID-19. With 5 bases removed from V and 4 bases from J, the gap between germline ends came to 9 bases. The CDR3 is 13 amino acids. From germline, CDR1 is LNHDA and CDR2 SQIVND (reference sequence). TCRdb keeps only in-frame clones here, not all; method: immunoSEQ multiplex PCR. The sample records roughly 200,000 clones, 86% being singletons. Participant-reported clinical history was the basis for cohort assignment. This chain links TRBV19 with TRBJ2-1, with D perhaps TRBD1 (6 bases). The material sequenced was PBMCs or T cells enriched from blood (not recorded which). The clonotype originates from a woman under 40 who had recovered from COVID-19. CDR3 nucleotide sequence: TGTGCCAGTAGTGACAGGATGTACAATGAGCAGTTCTTC. Translated: CASSDRMYNEQFF.